The following is a T cell receptor (beta chain) sequence with its context. This record belongs to a study of control samples from healthy donors and cancer patients. Sequenced by immunoSEQ multiplex PCR; TCRdb stores in-frame clones only, minus some. The sample holds approximately 89,000 clones, over 75% seen once. V gave up 5 bases and J gave up 2 bases; unmatched junction bases: 14. The CDR3 totals 19 residues. Germline V gives CDR1 SGHTA, CDR2 FQGNSA. Sequencing used blood. The receptor was isolated from a woman between 40 and 55 years old in good health. The chain uses TRBV7-2 and TRBJ2-3; 12 bases align to TRBD2. The CDR3 region has the DNA TGTGCCAGCAGCCTCCCCAAGGGACTAGCGGGCCTAGCCACAGATACGCAGTATTTT. Protein: CASSLPKGLAGLATDTQYF.